This T cell receptor (beta chain) derives from a study of Graves' ophthalmopathy and Graves' hyperthyroidism. The CDR3 is 13 residues long. The germline gives CDR1 MRHNA, CDR2 SNTAGT. Uncontrolled infections, pregnancy, lactation or other autoimmune diseases led to patient exclusion. Patients were diagnosed from clinical symptoms, serum thyroxine, TRAb, thyroid ultrasound and orbital computed tomography. Fresh peripheral blood, around 10 ml, was the PBMC source. This clonotype has ten or more counts. At one end the junction does not follow the germline gene, possibly because of a read error. Transcripts of RNA were the source for amplifying TCR beta CDR3 regions. HTBI-primed first-round RT-PCR preceded second-round multiplex PCR. Via MiXCR, TCRdb re-called the multiplex PCR reads, giving one row per CDR3 protein. The table has hundreds of thousands of distinct CDR3 sequences, over 20% seen once.

The source of this sequence is a woman in her late teens or twenties with stable Graves' hyperthyroidism. Some clones in this sample may be carry-over from other donors' samples. The chain uses TRBV6-4 and TRBJ2-2; perhaps D is TRBD1 or TRBD2 (6 bases each). Sequenced input: peripheral blood. The CDR3 region has the DNA TGTGCCAGCAGTGAGCGGGACACCGGGGAGCTGGTTTTT. Translation: CASSERDTGELVF.